This TCR beta chain was identified in a study of blood T cells in healthy people across ages. It was with a sample-barcoded 5' primer and a J-beta primer mix that a second PCR of roughly 6 to 11 cycles was run. TCRdb passed the 5' RACE reads through MiXCR, listing each CDR3 protein once. In the table there are around 1,800,000 distinct CDR3 sequences, roughly two fifths of which are singletons. The ends were cut back, 0 bases at V and 2 bases at J, with 10 bases in the middle. CDR3 length: 15 amino acids. Germline CDR1 is LGHNA and CDR2 is YSLEER. This receptor was taken from a human donor in good health. The sample was blood. This chain joins TRBV4-3 and TRBJ1-2, with a weak D call TRBD1 (5 bases). The CDR3 region is CASSQDQGPNYGYTF. In nucleotides, the CDR3 is TGCGCCAGCAGCCAAGATCAGGGACCAAACTATGGCTACACCTTC.